This TCR beta chain was obtained from a study of PD-1 blockade in mismatch repair-deficient tumors. In the study overall: Enrolled about 2013-2016, patients had progressing, pretreated mismatch repair-deficient cancers of about a dozen types.

Of note for this clone: The antigen is not known.

Repertoires were generated with immunoSEQ multiplex PCR, while TCRdb's copy carries only in-frame clones and drops some. The sample records some 100,000 clones, 82% being singletons. Mismatch repair deficiency was confirmed in all patients, by PCR or immunohistochemistry. A few pembrolizumab responders had their TCRs sequenced. The CDR3 is 11 residues long. Germline V CDR1 and CDR2: PRHDT, FYEKMQ (reference sequence). Trimming stripped 5 bases from V and 6 bases from J, with 5 bases between. Findings and caveats of the study: Rapid post-treatment expansion, then contraction, generally preceding radiologic response, marked tumor-resident clones.

J is TRBJ2-1 and V is TRBV13; D is unresolved. The sample in question was peripheral blood, obtained approximately 8 months after starting pembrolizumab. The TCR was taken from an adult with mismatch repair-deficient cancer. CDR3 residues: CASSLINEQFF. CDR3 DNA: TGTGCCAGCAGCCTCATCAATGAGCAGTTCTTC.